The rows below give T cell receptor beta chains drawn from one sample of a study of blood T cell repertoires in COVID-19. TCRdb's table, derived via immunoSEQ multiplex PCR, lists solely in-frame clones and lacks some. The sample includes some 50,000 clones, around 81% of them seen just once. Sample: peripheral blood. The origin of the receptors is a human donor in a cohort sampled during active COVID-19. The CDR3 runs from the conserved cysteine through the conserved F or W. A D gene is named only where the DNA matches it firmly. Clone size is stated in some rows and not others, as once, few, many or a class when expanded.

DNA: TGTGCCTGGAGTTCGACAGGGAACTATGGCTACACCTTC
CDR3: CAWSSTGNYGYTF
D: TRBD1
J: TRBJ1-2
size: .
V: TRBV30

DNA: TGTGCCAGCAGTTCGCTCCCGGGACAGTGGAGCAATCAGCCCCAGCATTTT
CDR3: CASSSLPGQWSNQPQHF
D: TRBD1
J: TRBJ1-5
size: .
V: TRBV28

DNA: TGTGCCAGCAGTCGTCGGGGGATCACCTACGAGCAGTACTTC
CDR3: CASSRRGITYEQYF
D: .
J: TRBJ2-7
size: .
V: TRBV27

DNA: TGCAGTGCTAGTGCCAGGGGCGCTGAAGCTTTCTTT
CDR3: CSASARGAEAFF
D: .
J: TRBJ1-1
size: few
V: TRBV20-1

DNA: TGTGCCAGCACCCCCCCCCGACAGGGGTCGGGCACCATATATTTT
CDR3: CASTPPRQGSGTIYF
D: TRBD1
J: TRBJ1-3
size: .
V: TRBV6-6

DNA: TGTGCCAGCAGTGAAGCAGTGGCAATCTCCTACTTC
CDR3: CASSEAVAISYF
D: .
J: TRBJ2-7
size: .
V: TRBV2

DNA: TGCGCCAGCAGCTTGGTCAGCGCCCGTGGGGAAAAACTGTTTTTT
CDR3: CASSLVSARGEKLFF
D: .
J: TRBJ1-4
size: .
V: TRBV5-1

DNA: TGTGCCAGCAGCTTAGACTGGGGGGGAGCACCCTATCGAGATGAGCAGTTCTTC
CDR3: CASSLDWGGAPYRDEQFF
D: TRBD2
J: TRBJ2-1
size: .
V: TRBV11-2

DNA: TGTGCCAGCAGCTCCCGGGACAGGGGTAGCCCTGAAGCTTTCTTT
CDR3: CASSSRDRGSPEAFF
D: TRBD1
J: TRBJ1-1
size: .
V: TRBV11-1

DNA: TGTGCCAGCAGCTTCAACAGGGCCCTGAACACTGAAGCTTTCTTT
CDR3: CASSFNRALNTEAFF
D: .
J: TRBJ1-1
size: .
V: TRBV7-8

DNA: TGTGCCAGTAGGATCAGGGGGAAGAACACTGAAGCTTTCTTT
CDR3: CASRIRGKNTEAFF
D: TRBD1
J: TRBJ1-1
size: .
V: TRBV19

DNA: TGTGCCAGCAGTTTCCCAAGGACAGGGAGCTCCTACAATGAGCAGTTCTTC
CDR3: CASSFPRTGSSYNEQFF
D: TRBD1
J: TRBJ2-1
size: few
V: TRBV28

DNA: TGCGCCAGCAGCCAAGACAGGGGGTACGAGCAGTACTTC
CDR3: CASSQDRGYEQYF
D: TRBD1
J: TRBJ2-7
size: .
V: TRBV4-3

DNA: TGTGCCAGCAGCTCCTCACGGGGTACTGACTACGAGCAGTACTTC
CDR3: CASSSSRGTDYEQYF
D: .
J: TRBJ2-7
size: .
V: TRBV7-9

DNA: TGTGCCAGCAGCTTAGGTGGGACAGGGGGAGACGAGCAGTACTTC
CDR3: CASSLGGTGGDEQYF
D: TRBD1
J: TRBJ2-7
size: .
V: TRBV7-3

DNA: TGTGCCAGCAGCTTAGCGGCTAGTGAGCTATACGAGCAGTACTTC
CDR3: CASSLAASELYEQYF
D: .
J: TRBJ2-7
size: .
V: TRBV7-2

DNA: TGTGCCAGCACCTTAGCTGACAGCTATGGCTACACCTTC
CDR3: CASTLADSYGYTF
D: .
J: TRBJ1-2
size: few
V: TRBV12-3/TRBV12-4

DNA: TGTGCCAGCAGCTTAACCGGGCAGGGGGACTATGGCTACACCTTC
CDR3: CASSLTGQGDYGYTF
D: TRBD1
J: TRBJ1-2
size: .
V: TRBV7-9

DNA: TGTGCCAGCACCACACGTAACTATGGCTACACCTTC
CDR3: CASTTRNYGYTF
D: .
J: TRBJ1-2
size: .
V: TRBV12-3/TRBV12-4

DNA: TGTGCCAGCAGTTTAGGGGACAGGGCTGGGGCCAACGTCCTGACTTTC
CDR3: CASSLGDRAGANVLTF
D: TRBD1
J: TRBJ2-6
size: .
V: TRBV9

DNA: TGTGCCAGCCTCGGGACAGGGGCTAATGAAAAACTGTTTTTT
CDR3: CASLGTGANEKLFF
D: TRBD1
J: TRBJ1-4
size: once
V: TRBV27

DNA: TGTGCCAGCAGCTTAGGGGACAGGGATAGCACTGAAGCTTTCTTT
CDR3: CASSLGDRDSTEAFF
D: TRBD1
J: TRBJ1-1
size: once
V: TRBV7-9

DNA: TGTGCCAGTAGTACTCCTTCACCGGGACTAGCTTCTGGGGCCAACGTCCTGACTTTC
CDR3: CASSTPSPGLASGANVLTF
D: TRBD2
J: TRBJ2-6
size: .
V: TRBV19

DNA: TGTGCCAGCAGCCCGGACAGTCTTAACACTGAAGCTTTCTTT
CDR3: CASSPDSLNTEAFF
D: .
J: TRBJ1-1
size: .
V: TRBV9

DNA: TGTGCCATCAGTGATCCTATAGCGTGGGCGGGGGGACCAAAAACCTCCTACGAGCAGTACTTC
CDR3: CAISDPIAWAGGPKTSYEQYF
D: TRBD2
J: TRBJ2-7
size: .
V: TRBV10-3

DNA: TGTGCCAGCAGTTACGCGTCGGGAGTTGGGGAGACCCAGTACTTC
CDR3: CASSYASGVGETQYF
D: .
J: TRBJ2-5
size: .
V: TRBV6-2/TRBV6-3

DNA: TGTGCCAGCAGTTTAGGCCCCAGGTTTACCTATGGCTACACCTTC
CDR3: CASSLGPRFTYGYTF
D: .
J: TRBJ1-2
size: .
V: TRBV27

DNA: TGCGCCAGCAGCTTCCTCGGAGCCTACGAGCAGTACTTC
CDR3: CASSFLGAYEQYF
D: .
J: TRBJ2-7
size: .
V: TRBV5-1

DNA: TGTGCCAGCAGCGCCAGGGCGGAGAACACTGAAGCTTTCTTT
CDR3: CASSARAENTEAFF
D: .
J: TRBJ1-1
size: few
V: TRBV9

DNA: TGTGCCAGCAGCTTCCTATCTAGCGGGGGGGTCTACGAGCAGTACTTC
CDR3: CASSFLSSGGVYEQYF
D: TRBD2
J: TRBJ2-7
size: .
V: TRBV7-2

DNA: TGTGCCAGCAGCTTAGTTGGACAGGGCTATGGCTACACCTTC
CDR3: CASSLVGQGYGYTF
D: TRBD1
J: TRBJ1-2
size: .
V: TRBV7-8

DNA: TGTGCCAGCAGCCCGTTGGGCGGGGGGTTTGGCGAGCAGTACTTC
CDR3: CASSPLGGGFGEQYF
D: TRBD2
J: TRBJ2-7
size: few
V: TRBV9

DNA: TGTGCCAGCAGCTTCCCTGGACAGGGCGCCCCAGGCACCTTC
CDR3: CASSFPGQGAPGTF
D: TRBD1
J: TRBJ1-2
size: few
V: TRBV7-9

DNA: TGTGCCAGCGCAGGCCACTATGGCTACACCTTC
CDR3: CASAGHYGYTF
D: .
J: TRBJ1-2
size: .
V: TRBV2

DNA: TGTGCCAGCAGTCCCCGGTGGGGCGGGGGGGAAGAGACCCAGTACTTC
CDR3: CASSPRWGGGEETQYF
D: TRBD2
J: TRBJ2-5
size: .
V: TRBV27

DNA: TGTGCCAGCAGCCGGGACTACTACGGAAACACCATATATTTT
CDR3: CASSRDYYGNTIYF
D: .
J: TRBJ1-3
size: .
V: TRBV14

DNA: TGTGCCACCAATCCGGGGGAGACCCAGTACTTC
CDR3: CATNPGETQYF
D: .
J: TRBJ2-5
size: .
V: TRBV6-6

DNA: TGTGCCAGTAGACCACTAGCGGGCTCCTACGAGCAGTACTTC
CDR3: CASRPLAGSYEQYF
D: TRBD2
J: TRBJ2-7
size: few
V: TRBV19

DNA: TGTGCCAGCAGCCCGGACAGGGGTAACTATGGCTACACCTTC
CDR3: CASSPDRGNYGYTF
D: TRBD1
J: TRBJ1-2
size: .
V: TRBV27

DNA: TGTGCCAGTAGCACCCGAGGGAGGTTGGATGTAAAACTGTTTTTT
CDR3: CASSTRGRLDVKLFF
D: .
J: TRBJ1-4
size: few
V: TRBV19

DNA: TGTGCCAGCAGTTACGCCCGGGGGGCTGGAACTGAAGCTTTCTTT
CDR3: CASSYARGAGTEAFF
D: .
J: TRBJ1-1
size: .
V: TRBV6-5

DNA: TGTGCCAGCAGTGAAGCCATGCAGGGGGCGCGTGAAAAACTGTTTTTT
CDR3: CASSEAMQGAREKLFF
D: TRBD1
J: TRBJ1-4
size: .
V: TRBV6-1

DNA: TGTGCCAGCAGCCTGCGGGACAGGGGGCGGAATTGGGCGAACACTGAAGCTTTCTTT
CDR3: CASSLRDRGRNWANTEAFF
D: TRBD1
J: TRBJ1-1
size: .
V: TRBV7-9

DNA: TGTGCCAGCAGCCCCCTGACGGGGAGAGTTGAAGCTTTCTTT
CDR3: CASSPLTGRVEAFF
D: .
J: TRBJ1-1
size: .
V: TRBV9

DNA: TGTGCCAGCAGCTACGACAGGGCAACTAATGAAAAACTGTTTTTT
CDR3: CASSYDRATNEKLFF
D: TRBD1
J: TRBJ1-4
size: .
V: TRBV7-9

DNA: TGTGCCAGCAGTAAGGGAGAACTAGCGGGTTACAATGAGCAGTTCTTC
CDR3: CASSKGELAGYNEQFF
D: TRBD2
J: TRBJ2-1
size: .
V: TRBV6-4

DNA: TGTGCCAGCAGCTTCTCGGGGGGGACCACCTACGAGCAGTACTTC
CDR3: CASSFSGGTTYEQYF
D: TRBD2
J: TRBJ2-7
size: .
V: TRBV11-2

DNA: TGTGCCAGCAGTCCTGAATATGGCGGCGCCAACGTCCTGACTTTC
CDR3: CASSPEYGGANVLTF
D: .
J: TRBJ2-6
size: .
V: TRBV11-2